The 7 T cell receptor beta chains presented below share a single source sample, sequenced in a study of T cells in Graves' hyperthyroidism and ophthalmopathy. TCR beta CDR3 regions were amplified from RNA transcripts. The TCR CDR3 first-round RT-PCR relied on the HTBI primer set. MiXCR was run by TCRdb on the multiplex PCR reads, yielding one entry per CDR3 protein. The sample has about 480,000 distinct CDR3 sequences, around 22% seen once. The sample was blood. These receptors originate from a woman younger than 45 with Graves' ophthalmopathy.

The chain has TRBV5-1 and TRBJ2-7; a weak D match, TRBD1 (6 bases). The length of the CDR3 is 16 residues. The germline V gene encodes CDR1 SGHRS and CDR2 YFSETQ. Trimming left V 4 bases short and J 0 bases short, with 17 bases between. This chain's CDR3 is CASSRTRTESSYEQYF. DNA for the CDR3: TGCGCCAGCAGCCGTACCAGGACAGAGAGCTCCTACGAGCAGTACTTC. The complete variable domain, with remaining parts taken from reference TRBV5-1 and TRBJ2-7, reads KAGVTQTPRYLIKTRGQQVTLSCSPISGHRSVSWYQQTPGQGLQFLFEYFSETQRNKGNFPGRFSGRQFSNSRSEMNVSTLELGDSALYLCASSRTRTESSYEQYFGPGTRLTVT.

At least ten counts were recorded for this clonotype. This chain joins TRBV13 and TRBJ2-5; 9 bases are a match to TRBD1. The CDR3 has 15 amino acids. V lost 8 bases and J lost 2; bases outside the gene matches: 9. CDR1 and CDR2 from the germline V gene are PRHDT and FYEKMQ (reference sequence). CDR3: CASGSGTGIQETQYF. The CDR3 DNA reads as TGTGCCAGCGGATCCGGGACAGGGATACAAGAGACCCAGTACTTC.

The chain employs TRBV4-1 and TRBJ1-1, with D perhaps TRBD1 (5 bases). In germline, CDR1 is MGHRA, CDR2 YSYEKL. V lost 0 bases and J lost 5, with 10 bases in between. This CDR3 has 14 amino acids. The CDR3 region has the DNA TGCGCCAGCAGCCAAGAGGGGGTAGGGACTGAAGCTTTCTTT. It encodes CASSQEGVGTEAFF.

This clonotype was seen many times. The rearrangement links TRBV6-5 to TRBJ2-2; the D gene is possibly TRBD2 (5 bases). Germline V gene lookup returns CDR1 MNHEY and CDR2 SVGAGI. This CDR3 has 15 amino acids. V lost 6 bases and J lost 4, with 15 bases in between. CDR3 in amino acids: CASRLLLEGTGELFF. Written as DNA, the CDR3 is TGTGCCAGCAGACTCCTACTAGAAGGCACCGGGGAGCTGTTTTTT.

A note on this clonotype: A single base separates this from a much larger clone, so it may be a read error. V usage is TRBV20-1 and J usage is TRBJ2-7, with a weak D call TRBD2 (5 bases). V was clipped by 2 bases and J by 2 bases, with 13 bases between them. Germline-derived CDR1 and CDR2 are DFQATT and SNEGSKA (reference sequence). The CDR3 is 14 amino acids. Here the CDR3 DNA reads TGCAGTGCTAGAAGCAGGAGGAGAACCTACGAGCAGTACTTC. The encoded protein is CSARSRRRTYEQYF.

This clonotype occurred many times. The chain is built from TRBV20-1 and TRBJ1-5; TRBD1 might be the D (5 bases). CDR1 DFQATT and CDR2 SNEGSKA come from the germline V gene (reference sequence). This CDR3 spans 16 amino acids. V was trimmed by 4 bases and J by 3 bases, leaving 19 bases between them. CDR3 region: CSATPPGATANQPQHF. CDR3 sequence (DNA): TGCAGTGCTACTCCCCCCGGGGCAACAGCCAATCAGCCCCAGCATTTT.

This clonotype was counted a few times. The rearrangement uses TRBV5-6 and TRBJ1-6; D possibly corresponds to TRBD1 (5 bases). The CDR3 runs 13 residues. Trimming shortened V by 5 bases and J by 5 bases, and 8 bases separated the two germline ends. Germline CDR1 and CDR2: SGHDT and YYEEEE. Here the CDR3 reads CASRQQDNSPLHF. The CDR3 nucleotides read TGTGCCAGCAGACAACAGGATAATTCACCCCTCCACTTT.